This entry lists 9 T cell receptor beta chains sequenced from one sample in a study of cytomegalovirus exposure and HLA in healthy donors. The PCR had 60 Vbeta and 13 Jbeta primers. Some clones are missing from TCRdb's copy, which holds only in-frame ones; the method was immunoSEQ multiplex PCR. The table lists 130,000 to 150,000 clones, 80% of them singletons. Sequencing used PBMCs. Receptors were obtained from a male donor in good health and CMV-seronegative.

The chain is built from TRBV6-6 and TRBJ2-7; 9 bases agree with TRBD1. V trimming: 0 bases; J trimming: 2 bases; junction bases outside the gene matches: 5. Germline V gene data show CDR1 as MNHNY and CDR2 as SVGAGI (reference sequence). The CDR3 length is 16 residues. CDR3 protein: CASSYSGTGNPYEQYF. The CDR3 region has the DNA TGTGCCAGCAGTTACTCGGGGACAGGGAATCCCTACGAGCAGTACTTC.

The rearrangement uses TRBV5-6 and TRBJ1-2; 7 bases match TRBD1. Germline V gene data show CDR1 as SGHDT and CDR2 as YYEEEE. The CDR3 runs to 12 residues. V shed 4 bases, J shed 7 bases, and the junction held 4 bases outside the gene matches. The CDR3 spells CASSASGGGYTF. DNA for the CDR3: TGTGCCAGCAGCGCGTCAGGGGGTGGCTACACCTTC.

This clone was seen a few times. The chain joins TRBV6-5 to TRBJ2-2, with 8 bases lining up with TRBD2. Looked up from germline, CDR1 is MNHEY and CDR2 is SVGAGI. The CDR3 sequence is 12 residues long. V gave up 9 bases and J gave up 6 bases; unmatched junction bases: 3. The CDR3 nucleotides read TGTGCCAGTCGGGGGGGCCCCGGGGAGCTGTTTTTT. Translation gives CASRGGPGELFF.

The V gene is TRBV2, the J gene TRBJ1-5; the D is unclear. Germline V gives CDR1 SNHLY, CDR2 FYNNEI. The CDR3 has 15 residues. With 5 bases removed from V and 6 bases from J, the gap between germline ends came to 17 bases. The CDR3 DNA is TGTGCCAGCAGTCGTCCTATAGGCGGGTTTCAGCCCCAGCATTTT. Protein: CASSRPIGGFQPQHF.

The chain has TRBV4-3 and TRBJ2-2; D unclear. CDR3 length equals 15 residues. The germline V gene has CDR1 LGHNA and CDR2 YSLEER. Trimming took 0 bases from V and 2 from J, leaving 7 bases between them. CDR3 sequence (DNA): TGCGCCAGCAGCCAAGATCGGTCAAACACCGGGGAGCTGTTTTTT. Its protein product is CASSQDRSNTGELFF.

The chain is built from TRBV2 and TRBJ1-2; TRBD1 agrees at 7 bases. V shed 8 bases and J 3 bases; nucleotides not matched to a gene: 3. Germline V CDR1 and CDR2: SNHLY, FYNNEI. This CDR3 region has 12 residues. The CDR3 DNA is TGTGCCAGCCTCGGACAGGACTATGGCTACACCTTC. Translated, it gives CASLGQDYGYTF. Variable domain in full (rest from reference TRBV2 and TRBJ1-2): EPEVTQTPSHQVTQMGQEVILRCVPISNHLYFYWYRQILGQKVEFLVSFYNNEISEKSEIFDDQFSVERPDGSNFTLKIRSTKLEDSAMYFCASLGQDYGYTFGSGTRLTVV.

The chain uses TRBV5-6 and TRBJ2-1; D ambiguous. The CDR3 contains 11 residues. Germline loops: CDR1 SGHDT, CDR2 YYEEEE. Trimming pared 5 bases from V and 10 bases from J, leaving 10 bases between. The chain's CDR3 is CASSRLSEQFF. The CDR3 coding sequence is TGTGCCAGCAGTCGTCTCTCGGAGCAGTTCTTC.

The chain joins TRBV6-1 to TRBJ1-2, with a possible D match to TRBD1 (5 bases). This CDR3 is built from 14 residues. The germline V gene encodes CDR1 MNHNS and CDR2 SASEGT. V lost 3 bases and J 7 bases, leaving 15 bases between the germline ends. The DNA of the CDR3 is TGTGCCAGCAGTGAGTTTCAGGGTCTGGGTGGCTACACCTTC. Encoded protein: CASSEFQGLGGYTF.

The CDR3, as DNA: TGTGCCAGCTCACCAGGCAATACAGATACGCAGTATTTT. Protein product: CASSPGNTDTQYF. The chain is built from TRBV18 and TRBJ2-3; no definite D call. The CDR3 sequence is 13 residues long. The V end was cut by 2 bases, the J end by 3 bases, with 6 bases between. Germline CDR1 is KGHSH and CDR2 is LQKENI.